Each of the 10 T cell receptor beta chains below was sequenced from the same sample in a study of blood T cell repertoires in COVID-19. Sequencing used immunoSEQ multiplex PCR; TCRdb keeps in-frame clones, though not all of them. The sample gives a few hundred thousand clones, approximately 89% of which show up once; roughly an eighth is in the top ten. Specimen: peripheral blood. The receptors shown here come from a woman aged 45-60 years with COVID-19, enrolled during active disease.

This clone has more than one count but fewer than ten. This chain links TRBV6-6 with TRBJ1-1, with D hard to call. CDR3 length: 13 amino acids. Trimming pared 8 bases from V and 1 base from J, leaving 11 bases between. Germline-derived CDR1 and CDR2 are MNHNY and SVGAGI (reference sequence). Here the CDR3 DNA reads TGTGCCAGCGGGCGGGTCCCGAACACTGAAGCTTTCTTT. Its protein is CASGRVPNTEAFF.

This clone was counted once. V is TRBV3-1 (or the pseudogene TRBV3-2) and J is TRBJ1-1; D unclear. The V end lost 4 bases, the J end lost 5 bases, and 11 bases lay between the germline ends. The CDR3 consists of 13 residues. Germline V gives CDR1 LGHDT, CDR2 YNNKEL (reference sequence). The CDR3 loop is CASSPSGRTEAFF. Here the CDR3 DNA reads TGTGCCAGCAGCCCATCCGGGAGGACTGAAGCTTTCTTT.

This clone has only one observation. The rearrangement links TRBV5-4 to TRBJ2-7; 9 bases are shared with TRBD1. The junction had 10 bases not matched to a gene; V was cut back by 0 bases and J by 3 bases. Germline V gene sequence: CDR1 SGHNT, CDR2 YYREEE (reference sequence). This CDR3 has 17 amino acids. The CDR3 loop reads CASSLAWGTGIDYEQYF. CDR3 DNA sequence: TGTGCCAGCAGCTTGGCGTGGGGGACAGGGATCGACTACGAGCAGTACTTC.

V usage is TRBV6-5 and J usage is TRBJ2-7; possible D gene TRBD1, 6 bases. The CDR3 runs to 11 residues. CDR1 is MNHEY and CDR2 is SVGAGI in the germline V gene. V lost 7 bases and J lost 6, with 10 bases in between. CDR3 amino acids: CASTRRGEQYF. CDR3 sequence (DNA): TGTGCCAGCACCCGCAGGGGCGAGCAGTACTTC.

This sequence joins TRBV4-1 and TRBJ2-6; no firm D call. V lost 4 bases to trimming and J lost 0 bases, with 10 bases between them. The CDR3 is made up of 16 amino acids. Germline assignment: CDR1 MGHRA and CDR2 YSYEKL. The CDR3 DNA follows: TGCGCCAGCAGCCGGGTGGGCCCCTCTGGGGCCAACGTCCTGACTTTC. Protein sequence: CASSRVGPSGANVLTF.

The rearrangement uses TRBV28 and TRBJ1-2; no clear D gene. V lost 1 base and J 7 bases, leaving 25 bases between the germline ends. From germline, CDR1 is MDHEN and CDR2 SYDVKM. This CDR3 comprises 18 residues. For the CDR3, the DNA is TGTGCCAGCAGTTTATTCCGCCGCTTGGAGGGTGAGGTGGGTGGCTACACCTTC. Protein: CASSLFRRLEGEVGGYTF.

The DNA of the CDR3 is TGTGCCAGCGAGGGACAGGGGAAACTGTTTTTT. Residues: CASEGQGKLFF. V usage is TRBV21-1 and J usage is TRBJ1-4; the table calls TRBD1, which could not be checked here. TRBV21-1 is reported as a pseudogene. This CDR3 has 11 amino acids.

The chain uses TRBV28 and TRBJ1-4, with 7 positions matching TRBD1. From germline, CDR1 is MDHEN and CDR2 SYDVKM. V was pared by 3 bases and J by 6 bases, with 4 bases of the junction left unmatched. This CDR3 spans 14 amino acids. CDR3 nucleotides: TGTGCCAGCAGTTTCAGGGGGTCAGATGAAAAACTGTTTTTT. It specifies CASSFRGSDEKLFF.

CDR3 in DNA: TGTGCCAGCAGCTCCCGGGACACTGAAGCTTTCTTT. Translated, it gives CASSSRDTEAFF. The J gene is TRBJ1-1, the V gene TRBV7-9; D uncertain. CDR1 SEHNR and CDR2 FQNEAQ come from the germline V gene (reference sequence). V was cut by 4 bases and J by 3 bases, with 6 bases left in between. The CDR3 length is 12 residues.

CDR3: CASSPWDSTEGYTF. The DNA for the CDR3 is TGCGCCAGCAGCCCATGGGACAGTACAGAGGGCTACACCTTC. The V call is TRBV5-1, the J call TRBJ1-2; 7 bases line up with TRBD1. V lost 4 bases to trimming and J lost 8 bases; unmatched junction nucleotides: 11. Germline V lookup: CDR1 SGHRS, CDR2 YFSETQ. The length of the CDR3 is 14 residues.